This T cell receptor beta chain was documented in a study of T cells in Graves' hyperthyroidism and ophthalmopathy. TCR beta CDR3 regions were amplified from RNA. First-round RT-PCR with HTBI primers amplified the TCR CDR3 region. Each CDR3 protein gets one entry after TCRdb re-called the multiplex PCR reads with MiXCR. The sample shows about 200,000 distinct CDR3 sequences, roughly a sixth of them seen only once. Study-wide findings and caveats: Through a model of 13 V-J features, ophthalmopathy was separated from stable hyperthyroidism.

CDR3 length: 15 residues. Trimming removed 6 bases from V and 0 bases from J, with 12 bases in between. The germline gives CDR1 MNHEY, CDR2 SVGEGT. Comment on this clonotype: Antigen: not known.

The study defined stable Graves' hyperthyroidism as no ophthalmopathy progression within 18 months. The hyperthyroidism was newly diagnosed and had lasted under 2 months; the patients were aged 18 to 65. The authors obtained PBMCs from over 7.5 ml of fresh peripheral blood. This chain connects TRBV6-2 or TRBV6-3 to TRBJ1-5, with a possible D match to TRBD1 (5 bases). Sequencing input: blood. The TCR originated in a woman aged 50 to 60 with Graves' hyperthyroidism. CDR3 residues: CASRTGTFSNQPQHF. CDR3 nucleotide sequence: TGTGCCAGCAGGACCGGGACGTTTAGCAATCAGCCCCAGCATTTT.